The 27 T cell receptor beta chains presented below share a single source sample, sequenced in a study of blood T cell repertoires in COVID-19. Profiled with immunoSEQ multiplex PCR; TCRdb holds only in-frame clones, not every one. The sample yields 60,000 to 75,000 clones, roughly 90% seen once. Specimen: peripheral blood. The receptors shown here come from a man aged 35-49 years with COVID-19, enrolled during active disease.

This clone showed up just once. The V and J genes are TRBV5-1 and TRBJ1-4; 10 positions agree with TRBD1. Germline values: CDR1 SGHRS, CDR2 YFSETQ. The V segment lost 5 bases and the J segment 6 bases; nucleotides outside the gene matches: 1. This CDR3 is 13 amino acids long. The CDR3 reads CASSGTGDEKLFF. DNA of the CDR3: TGCGCCAGCAGTGGGACAGGGGATGAAAAACTGTTTTTT.

Here the CDR3 DNA reads TGCGCCAGCAGCGCGTACCGGGACAGGGACACTGAAGCTTTCTTT. The encoded protein is CASSAYRDRDTEAFF. This chain uses TRBV5-1 with TRBJ1-1; 9 nucleotides agree with TRBD1. CDR3 length: 15 residues. CDR1 is SGHRS, CDR2 YFSETQ, per germline. The trim removed 4 bases at V and 3 bases at J, leaving 7 bases unmatched.

This chain joins TRBV18 and TRBJ2-1; 13 nucleotides match TRBD2. Germline CDR1 reads KGHSH; CDR2 reads LQKENI. The CDR3 spans 15 residues. The V segment lost 3 bases and the J segment 7 bases; nucleotides outside the gene matches: 3. CDR3 bases: TGTGCCAGCTCACCGGGACTAGCGGGGTTAAATGAGCAGTTCTTC. Protein product: CASSPGLAGLNEQFF. The complete variable domain, with remaining parts taken from reference TRBV18 and TRBJ2-1, reads NAGVMQNPRHLVRRRGQEARLRCSPMKGHSHVYWYRQLPEEGLKFMVYLQKENIIDESGMPKERFSAEFPKEGPSILRIQQVVRGDSAAYFCASSPGLAGLNEQFFGPGTRLTVL.

This chain connects TRBV6-5 to TRBJ1-5; 8 bases match TRBD1. The CDR3 has 14 residues. The germline V gene has CDR1 MNHEY and CDR2 SVGAGI. Trimming at V came to 6 bases and at J to 9 bases, leaving 10 bases not matched to a gene. The chain's CDR3 is CASSPTDRGRPQHF. The CDR3 region has the DNA TGTGCCAGCAGCCCCACCGACAGGGGCCGGCCCCAGCATTTT.

The chain employs TRBV2 and TRBJ1-1; tentative D call: TRBD1 (6 bases). Germline CDR1 reads SNHLY; CDR2 reads FYNNEI. V gave up 6 bases and J gave up 3 bases, with 14 bases separating them. The CDR3 contains 14 residues. The CDR3 here is CASRKGQLYTEAFF. The CDR3 DNA reads TGTGCCAGCAGGAAGGGACAACTATACACTGAAGCTTTCTTT.

This chain joins TRBV28 and TRBJ1-1; 7 nucleotides match TRBD1. The CDR3 is made up of 14 amino acids. The trim removed 5 bases at V and 3 bases at J, leaving 6 bases unmatched. CDR1 is MDHEN, CDR2 SYDVKM, per germline. The CDR3 protein is CASSPDRVDTEAFF. CDR3 DNA sequence: TGTGCCAGCAGTCCAGACAGGGTCGACACTGAAGCTTTCTTT.

The sample holds one count of this clone. This chain links TRBV9 with TRBJ2-3; 10 bases match TRBD2. CDR3 size: 15 residues. J was trimmed by 6 bases and V by 0 bases; bases with no gene match: 4. Germline CDR1 is SGDLS and CDR2 is YYNGEE. The CDR3 spells CASSVVSGGPDTQYF. Here the CDR3 DNA reads TGTGCCAGCAGCGTAGTTAGCGGGGGGCCCGATACGCAGTATTTT.

V usage is TRBV5-1 and J usage is TRBJ2-3; D may be TRBD2 (6 bases). Germline V CDR1 and CDR2: SGHRS, YFSETQ. The V end lost 4 bases, the J end lost 4 bases, and 19 bases lay between the germline ends. The CDR3 length is 16 residues. For the CDR3, the DNA is TGCGCCAGCAGCCCGCAGGTGTCCGGGGGTGCAGATACGCAGTATTTT. Encoded protein: CASSPQVSGGADTQYF.

The chain employs TRBV10-3 and TRBJ2-1; D possibly corresponds to TRBD2 (6 bases). V gave up 7 bases and J gave up 4 bases, with 14 bases separating them. Germline V gives CDR1 ENHRY, CDR2 SYGVKD. The CDR3 is made up of 14 amino acids. The chain's CDR3 is CAINSGGGYNEQFF. CDR3 DNA: TGTGCCATCAATTCGGGTGGGGGGTACAATGAGCAGTTCTTC.

V gene TRBV28 combines with J gene TRBJ2-7; the match to TRBD1 covers 10 bases. The length of the CDR3 is 15 residues. With V trimmed by 7 bases and J by 2 bases, 8 bases remained unmatched. CDR1 and CDR2 from the germline V gene are MDHEN and SYDVKM. CDR3 DNA sequence: TGTGCCAGCAAGTCTCCGGGACAGGGGACCTACGAGCAGTACTTC. Translation: CASKSPGQGTYEQYF.

V and J are TRBV27 and TRBJ2-1; 14 nucleotides line up with TRBD2. The CDR3 is 16 amino acids. The V gene end was trimmed by 2 bases and the J gene end by 7 bases; junction bases not matched to a gene: 4. Germline values: CDR1 MNHEY, CDR2 SMNVEV (reference sequence). In DNA form, the CDR3 reads TGTGCCAGCAGTTTACGACGGACTAGCGGGGGGAATGAGCAGTTCTTC. Protein product: CASSLRRTSGGNEQFF.

This chain joins TRBV7-9 and TRBJ2-1; 7 positions match TRBD2. The germline V gene has CDR1 SEHNR and CDR2 FQNEAQ (reference sequence). This CDR3 is 14 amino acids long. After removal of 5 bases from V and 5 bases from J, the junction contained 6 bases not matched to a gene. The DNA of the CDR3 is TGTGCCAGCAGCCTTAGGGACTACAACAATGAGCAGTTCTTC. It yields the protein CASSLRDYNNEQFF.

The V and J genes are TRBV6-5 and TRBJ1-2; D uncertain. V was cut by 5 bases and J by 3 bases, with 7 bases left in between. Germline V CDR1 and CDR2: MNHEY, SVGAGI. The CDR3 totals 12 residues. CDR3 DNA: TGTGCCAGCAGTCCCCGGGACTATGGCTACACCTTC. Protein product: CASSPRDYGYTF.

This chain uses TRBV25-1 with TRBJ2-1; 8 nucleotides align to TRBD1. The CDR3 runs 14 residues. Germline V gene lookup returns CDR1 MGHDK and CDR2 SYGVNS. The V segment lost 9 bases and the J segment 9 bases; nucleotides outside the gene matches: 13. The CDR3 nucleotides are TGTGCCAGTCACCCTAACCAGGGGGCTGGTGAGCAGTTCTTC. Its translation is CASHPNQGAGEQFF.

V and J are TRBV3-1 (or the pseudogene TRBV3-2) and TRBJ1-1; D remains unclear. The CDR3 consists of 16 residues. V was trimmed by 4 bases and J by 1 base, leaving 16 bases between them. CDR1 is LGHDT, CDR2 YNNKEL, per germline (reference sequence). CDR3 DNA: TGTGCCAGCAGCCCCGCCCGGCGGCAGAAGAACACTGAAGCTTTCTTT. This translates into CASSPARRQKNTEAFF.

The rearrangement links TRBV27 to TRBJ2-7; no clear D. The V gene's germline CDR1 is MNHEY and CDR2 SMNVEV (reference sequence). The V and J ends lost 3 bases and 6 bases respectively, with 9 bases between them. CDR3 size: 12 residues. CDR3 in DNA: TGTGCCAGCAGTTTTCCGCGTGGCGAGCAGTACTTC. Its translation: CASSFPRGEQYF.

This clone has just a few counts. V and J are TRBV5-6 and TRBJ1-3; D remains ambiguous. The germline V and J ends were trimmed by 1 base and 4 bases, with 9 bases remaining between them. Germline assignment: CDR1 SGHDT and CDR2 YYEEEE. The CDR3 runs 14 residues. The CDR3, as DNA: TGTGCCAGCAGCTTGCTCTCCGTCGGAAACACCATATATTTT. The encoded protein is CASSLLSVGNTIYF. Using reference TRBV5-6 and TRBJ1-3 for the parts outside the CDR3, the full variable domain is DAGVTQSPTHLIKTRGQQVTLRCSPKSGHDTVSWYQQALGQGPQFIFQYYEEEERQRGNFPDRFSGHQFPNYSSELNVNALLLGDSALYLCASSLLSVGNTIYFGEGSWLTVV.

The chain links TRBV9 to TRBJ2-2, with D possibly being TRBD2 (5 bases). Germline V gene sequence: CDR1 SGDLS, CDR2 YYNGEE. V lost 3 bases and J lost 7, with 13 bases in between. CDR3 length: 14 amino acids. CDR3 coding DNA: TGTGCCAGCAGCGCTTTCGAGGAGGTCGGGGAGCTGTTTTTT. This encodes CASSAFEEVGELFF.

The chain joins TRBV7-9 to TRBJ2-3, with 8 bases that match TRBD2. Germline loops: CDR1 SEHNR, CDR2 FQNEAQ (reference sequence). The CDR3 is made up of 18 amino acids. J lost 4 bases, V lost 3 bases, and 15 bases had no gene match. The CDR3 sequence: CASSLARESGGRADTQYF. The CDR3 nucleotides are TGTGCCAGCAGCTTGGCCCGGGAAAGCGGGGGACGCGCAGATACGCAGTATTTT.

For this clone: One junction end disagrees with the germline gene, perhaps due to a read error. The CDR3 DNA reads TGCAGCGTTGATATGGGTGACTCGGCCGGATCCTTC. Protein product: CSVDMGDSAGSF. The chain employs TRBV29-1 and TRBJ1-2; D remains ambiguous. The CDR3 length is 12 residues. Germline V gene data show CDR1 as SQVTM and CDR2 as ANQGSEA.

This clone was detected only once. This sequence joins TRBV28 and TRBJ1-5, with D maybe TRBD1 (6 bases). Trimming pared 1 base from V and 3 bases from J, leaving 19 bases between. The V gene's germline CDR1 is MDHEN and CDR2 SYDVKM. This CDR3 is 18 amino acids long. The CDR3 reads CASSLLGFPGQNNQPQHF. The CDR3 coding sequence is TGTGCCAGCAGTTTATTGGGGTTCCCTGGACAGAACAATCAGCCCCAGCATTTT. The variable domain in full, with the rest retrieved from reference TRBV28 and TRBJ1-5, is DVKVTQSSRYLVKRTGEKVFLECVQDMDHENMFWYRQDPGLGLRLIYFSYDVKMKEKGDIPEGYSVSREKKERFSLILESASTNQTSMYLCASSLLGFPGQNNQPQHFGDGTRLSIL.

This rearrangement joins TRBV3-1 (or the pseudogene TRBV3-2) to TRBJ1-3; D gene uncertain. V lost 8 bases and J lost 0, with 14 bases in between. Germline-derived CDR1 and CDR2 are LGHDT and YNNKEL (reference sequence). This CDR3 region has 15 residues. The CDR3 nucleotides are TGTGCCAGCGGATTCCTAGGAAACTCTGGAAACACCATATATTTT. This encodes CASGFLGNSGNTIYF.

The V call is TRBV5-1, the J call TRBJ1-1, with D possibly being TRBD1 (6 bases). The V end lost 3 bases, the J end lost 3 bases, and 18 bases lay between the germline ends. Germline V gene data show CDR1 as SGHRS and CDR2 as YFSETQ. The CDR3 has 16 residues. The CDR3 spells CASSSKPGTTDTEAFF. CDR3 sequence (DNA): TGCGCCAGCAGCTCTAAACCCGGGACAACGGACACTGAAGCTTTCTTT.

The chain employs TRBV7-9 and TRBJ2-2, with 12 bases fitting TRBD1. Germline V gene data show CDR1 as SEHNR and CDR2 as FQNEAQ (reference sequence). V dropped 8 bases and J dropped 4; count of bases not matched to a gene: 17. This CDR3 contains 19 residues. In DNA, the CDR3 is TGTGCCAGCCCAGTTGGGACAGGGGGCGCGCTTAGGAGCACCGGGGAGCTGTTTTTT. Amino acid sequence: CASPVGTGGALRSTGELFF.

In this sample, this clone turned up once. The genes are TRBV9 and TRBJ1-3, with no clear D. The germline V gene has CDR1 SGDLS and CDR2 YYNGEE. Trimming left V 4 bases short and J 1 base short, with 9 bases between. The CDR3 sequence is 14 residues long. CDR3 coding DNA: TGTGCCAGCAGCTTACAGAGTTCTGGAAACACCATATATTTT. This gives the protein CASSLQSSGNTIYF.

The CDR3 nucleotides are TGTGCCAGCGATCGACAGGGGCATGGCTACACCTTC. Translating gives CASDRQGHGYTF. The chain uses TRBV2 and TRBJ1-2; 8 bases map to TRBD1. This CDR3 comprises 12 residues. Trimming cost V 8 bases and J 6 bases; bases outside gene matches: 5. Germline-derived CDR1 and CDR2 are SNHLY and FYNNEI.

The rearrangement links TRBV5-1 to TRBJ2-4, with 12 bases fitting TRBD1. This CDR3 has 19 amino acids. The germline CDR1 and CDR2 sequences are SGHRS and YFSETQ. V gave up 0 bases and J gave up 3 bases; unmatched junction bases: 10. The CDR3: CASSLVTGTGGFDKNIQYF. The CDR3 DNA follows: TGCGCCAGCAGCTTGGTCACCGGGACAGGGGGCTTCGACAAAAACATTCAGTACTTC.